The clone carrying this T cell receptor beta chain has ten or more counts. TCRdb passed the PCR reads through MiXCR, listing each CDR3 protein once. The sample holds roughly 100,000 distinct CDR3 sequences, 45% to 60% seen once. This sample stems from a study of CDR3 diversity in severe acne. The CDR3 is made up of 15 amino acids. V trimming: 4 bases; J trimming: 8 bases; junction bases outside the gene matches: 10. The germline gives CDR1 SGHKS, CDR2 YYEKEE (reference sequence). The sequence came from a male donor with acne. The V gene is TRBV5-5, the J gene TRBJ2-1, with 9 bases matching TRBD2. Sequencing was carried out using blood. Here the CDR3 reads CASSPGAGGLYEQFF. The CDR3 coding sequence is TGTGCCAGCAGCCCGGGGGCGGGAGGGCTGTATGAGCAGTTCTTC.